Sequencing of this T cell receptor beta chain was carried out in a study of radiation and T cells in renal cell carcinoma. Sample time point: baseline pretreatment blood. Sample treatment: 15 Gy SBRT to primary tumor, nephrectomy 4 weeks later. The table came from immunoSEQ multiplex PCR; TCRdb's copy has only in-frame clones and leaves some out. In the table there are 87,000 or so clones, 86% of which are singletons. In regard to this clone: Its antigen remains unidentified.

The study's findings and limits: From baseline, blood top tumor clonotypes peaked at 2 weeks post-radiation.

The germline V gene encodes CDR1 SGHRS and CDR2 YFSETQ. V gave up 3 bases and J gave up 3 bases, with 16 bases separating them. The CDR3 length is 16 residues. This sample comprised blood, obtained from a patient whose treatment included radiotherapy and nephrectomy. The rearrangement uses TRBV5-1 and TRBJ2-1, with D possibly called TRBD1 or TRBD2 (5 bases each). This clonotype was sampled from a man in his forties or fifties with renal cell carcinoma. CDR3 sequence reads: CASSSSGTVIYNEQFF. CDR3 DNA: TGCGCCAGCAGCTCATCCGGGACGGTTATCTACAATGAGCAGTTCTTC. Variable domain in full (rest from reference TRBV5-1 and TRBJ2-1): KAGVTQTPRYLIKTRGQQVTLSCSPISGHRSVSWYQQTPGQGLQFLFEYFSETQRNKGNFPGRFSGRQFSNSRSEMNVSTLELGDSALYLCASSSSGTVIYNEQFFGPGTRLTVL.